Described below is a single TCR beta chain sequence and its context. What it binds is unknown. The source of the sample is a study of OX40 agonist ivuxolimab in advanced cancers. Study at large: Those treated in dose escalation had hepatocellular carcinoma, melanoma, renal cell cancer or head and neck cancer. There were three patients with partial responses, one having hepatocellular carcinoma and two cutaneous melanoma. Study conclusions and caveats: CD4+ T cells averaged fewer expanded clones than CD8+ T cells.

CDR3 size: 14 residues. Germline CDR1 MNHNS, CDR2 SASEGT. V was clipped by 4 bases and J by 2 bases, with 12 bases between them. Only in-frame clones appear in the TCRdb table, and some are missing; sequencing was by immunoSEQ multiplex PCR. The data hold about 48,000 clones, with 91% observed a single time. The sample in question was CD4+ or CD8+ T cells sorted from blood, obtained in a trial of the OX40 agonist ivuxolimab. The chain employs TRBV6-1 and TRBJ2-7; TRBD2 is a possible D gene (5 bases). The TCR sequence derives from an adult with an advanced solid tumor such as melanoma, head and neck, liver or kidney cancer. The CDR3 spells CASSGRELTYEQYF. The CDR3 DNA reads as TGTGCCAGCAGTGGCCGGGAACTGACCTACGAGCAGTACTTC.